This T cell receptor beta chain was recovered during a study of blood T cell repertoires in COVID-19 (TCRdb year 2020). Background for the entire study: The collaborator samples originated in the United States, Italy and Spain and spanned the acute and convalescent phases of COVID-19. The material from the prospective study consisted of cDNA or gDNA derived from T cells, B-cell-depleted T cells, or PBMCs. Subjects who had been exposed to COVID-19, were actively infected with it, or had recovered from it provided the deeply sampled blood TCRbeta repertoires that made up the dataset. The repertoires were released in a freely available public database meant as a resource for research on the immune response to SARS-CoV-2. Samples were obtained from the ongoing ImmuneRACE study (first 160 participants) and from some 1,300 subjects provided by 6 global collaborators. Nearly every sample came with metadata listing a de-identified subject ID, COVID-19 status, age in years and sex. HLA class I and class II types, where available, came from metadata supplied by the sample provider rather than from assay-based typing. The investigation overall reported the following: Clinical and demographic metadata were provided uncurated, with the amount varying by source and participant.

Spanning cysteine to phenylalanine, the CDR3 consists of 11 amino acids. The DNA shown is the 33-base CDR3, in frame from base 1. CDR1 and CDR2, per the germline V gene (reference sequence), are SEHNR and FQNEAQ. A distance of 9 bases separates the germline ends of V and J, which lose 5 bases and 8 bases respectively. Concerning this clone itself: Its antigen has not been determined. Qualities for individual bases were not recorded, and no much larger clone is one base off.

TCRbeta CDR3 regions were amplified from genomic DNA using the immunoSEQ Assay, a bias-controlled multiplex PCR. In the authors' own workflow: Within the assay, amplification of reference gene primers was used to estimate how many nucleated cells each sample contained. To quantify the absolute abundance of each unique TCRbeta CDR3 rearrangement, sequence reads were collapsed and filtered. For each sample, productive Simpson clonality was calculated by taking the square root of Simpson's diversity index across productive rearrangements. Held by TCRdb, this immuneACCESS table contains in-frame sequences only and omits some clones. Under half of the omission traces to an unresolved V gene where checked; the cause of the rest is unknown. The D gene and trimming were derived from the DNA, and the V and J assignments and clone size from that table. The sample data list some 140,000 clones, and under 95% of these were observed just once. The top ten constitute approximately 0.59% of the sample.

Each collaborating institution followed its own protocols to collect whole blood in K2EDTA tubes. For TCRbeta analysis, collaborators shipped samples as frozen whole blood, isolated PBMCs, or DNA extracted from either of those sample types. This TCR came from a man aged 45-65 years with acute or convalescent COVID-19. Sample: peripheral blood. Recombination joined TRBV7-9 with TRBJ1-1; no D gene is confidently identified. The CDR3 protein sequence reads: CASSQNKEAFF. The DNA reads TGTGCCAGCAGCCAGAATAAGGAAGCTTTCTTT.